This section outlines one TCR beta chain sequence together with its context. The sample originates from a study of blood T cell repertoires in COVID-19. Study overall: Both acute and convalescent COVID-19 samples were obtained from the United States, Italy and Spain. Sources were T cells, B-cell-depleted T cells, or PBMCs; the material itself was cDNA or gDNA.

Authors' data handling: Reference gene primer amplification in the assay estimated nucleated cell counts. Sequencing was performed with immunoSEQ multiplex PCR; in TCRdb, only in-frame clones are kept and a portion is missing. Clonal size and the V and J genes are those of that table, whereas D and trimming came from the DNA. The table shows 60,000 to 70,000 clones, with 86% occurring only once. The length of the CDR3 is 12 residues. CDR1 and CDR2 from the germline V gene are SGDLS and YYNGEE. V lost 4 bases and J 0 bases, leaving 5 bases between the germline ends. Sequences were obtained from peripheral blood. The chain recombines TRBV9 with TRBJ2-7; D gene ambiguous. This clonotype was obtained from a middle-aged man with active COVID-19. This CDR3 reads CASSLSSYEQYF. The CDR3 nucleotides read TGTGCCAGCAGCCTTAGCTCCTACGAGCAGTACTTC.